Presented here are 16 T cell receptor beta chains from one specimen sequenced in a study of naive and memory T cell subsets. Whole-study results and caveats: Naive repertoires, especially CD8, held a few larger clonotypes, possibly memory cells re-expressing CD45RA.

These receptors have no identified antigens. The beta constant-region primer was an equimolar mix of two oligonucleotides covering TRBC1 and TRBC2. Ligated cDNA was amplified by four rounds of PCR with nested alpha and beta constant-region primers and SP2. TCRdb processed the UMI-ligation and nested PCR reads anew with MiXCR; each CDR3 protein has one entry. The sample comprises 130,000 to 150,000 distinct CDR3 sequences, approximately 24% of which are singletons, and around 0.097% rests with the top ten. Sequenced sample: naive CD4+ T cells from blood. These receptors originate from a human donor in good health.

This clonotype was detected many times. The CDR3 DNA is TGCAGCGTGGGGGGTAGGCCAATGAACACTGAAGCTTTCTTT. It is translated as CSVGGRPMNTEAFF. The rearrangement joins TRBV29-1 to TRBJ1-1; possibly TRBD1 for D (5 bases). Germline loops: CDR1 SQVTM, CDR2 ANQGSEA. V was trimmed by 6 bases and J by 0 bases, leaving 14 bases between them. CDR3 length: 14 amino acids.

This clonotype turned up a few times. The chain employs TRBV12-3 or TRBV12-4 and TRBJ1-2; D unresolved. CDR3 length: 15 residues. V was pared by 2 bases and J by 1 base, with 11 bases between. The DNA for the CDR3 is TGTGCCAGCAGTTTACTCCCCCCCGATAACTATGGCTACACCTTC. Protein: CASSLLPPDNYGYTF.

This clonotype was seen repeatedly, ten times or more. The chain is built from TRBV5-5 and TRBJ1-5; 8 bases match TRBD1. The J segment lost 5 bases and the V segment lost 0 bases, leaving 7 bases of the junction unmatched. Germline V gene lookup returns CDR1 SGHKS and CDR2 YYEKEE (reference sequence). The CDR3 is 16 residues long. The CDR3 reads CASSLVGPGGHQPQHF. The CDR3, as DNA: TGTGCCAGCAGCTTGGTGGGCCCAGGGGGCCATCAGCCCCAGCATTTT.

This clonotype has a handful of counts. This chain links TRBV6-2 or TRBV6-3 with TRBJ2-1; weak D call: TRBD1 (5 bases). The V gene lost 7 bases and the J gene lost 7 bases, with 17 bases spanning the gap. Germline V gene lookup returns CDR1 MNHEY and CDR2 SVGEGT. The CDR3 is 14 amino acids. The CDR3 here is CASTKWQGRNEQFF. CDR3 in DNA: TGTGCCAGCACCAAATGGCAGGGTAGGAATGAGCAGTTCTTC.

This clonotype showed up just once. The chain joins TRBV27 to TRBJ2-7; tentatively, D is TRBD1 (6 bases). The length of the CDR3 is 13 residues. Between the trimmed V and J ends, which lost 6 bases and 6 bases, there was a span of 15 bases. The germline gives CDR1 MNHEY, CDR2 SMNVEV (reference sequence). CDR3 region: CASSHRADCEQYF. The CDR3 DNA is TGTGCCAGCAGCCACAGGGCTGACTGCGAGCAGTACTTC.

The V call is TRBV20-1, the J call TRBJ2-3, with TRBD2 matching 8 bases. The V gene's germline CDR1 is DFQATT and CDR2 SNEGSKA (reference sequence). Germline trimming cut 5 bases from V and 2 bases from J; bases unmatched to any gene: 9. The CDR3 spans 15 residues. CDR3 nucleotides: TGCAGTGCTGCCCGACTAGCGCAGAACACAGATACGCAGTATTTT. This gives the protein CSAARLAQNTDTQYF.

The rearrangement joins TRBV27 to TRBJ2-1; possible D gene TRBD1, 5 bases. Between the trimmed V and J ends, which lost 0 bases and 10 bases, there was a span of 19 bases. The CDR3 covers 16 residues. Germline V CDR1 and CDR2: MNHEY, SMNVEV (reference sequence). The CDR3 bases are TGTGCCAGCAGTTTATCGAATATCAGGGCGTTCAGCGAGCAGTTCTTC. Encoded protein: CASSLSNIRAFSEQFF.

The sample holds many counts of this clonotype. The chain is built from TRBV5-6 and TRBJ2-2; a weak D match, TRBD2 (6 bases). The V gene lost 4 bases and the J gene lost 4 bases, with 11 bases spanning the gap. Germline V gives CDR1 SGHDT, CDR2 YYEEEE. The CDR3 has 14 amino acids. This chain's CDR3 is CASSKLATTGELFF. CDR3 sequence (DNA): TGTGCCAGCAGCAAGCTAGCGACCACCGGGGAGCTGTTTTTT.

The V gene is TRBV6-1, the J gene TRBJ2-1; possible D gene TRBD1, 6 bases. The V gene lost 5 bases and the J gene lost 2 bases, with 7 bases spanning the gap. There are 13 residues in the CDR3. The germline gives CDR1 MNHNS, CDR2 SASEGT. CDR3 sequence (DNA): TGTGCCAGCAGTCGGGACACCTACAATGAGCAGTTCTTC. This translates into CASSRDTYNEQFF.

This rearrangement joins TRBV9 to TRBJ2-6; D possibly uses TRBD1 or TRBD2 (5 bases each). Germline V gene sequence: CDR1 SGDLS, CDR2 YYNGEE. CDR3 length: 15 residues. The ends were cut back, 4 bases at V and 1 base at J, with 9 bases in the middle. CDR3 in DNA: TGTGCCAGCAGCCCCAGGGAGTCTGGGGCCAACGTCCTGACTTTC. Translating it yields CASSPRESGANVLTF.

This clonotype came up a few times. The chain employs TRBV6-2 or TRBV6-3 and TRBJ1-1; D is unresolved. Per the germline V gene, CDR1 is MNHEY and CDR2 is SVGEGT. Between the trimmed V and J ends, which lost 0 bases and 4 bases, there was a span of 9 bases. This CDR3 has 14 residues. CDR3 nucleotides: TGTGCCAGCAGTTACTCGATGGCATTCACTGAAGCTTTCTTT. Protein sequence: CASSYSMAFTEAFF.

The rearrangement joins TRBV6-5 to TRBJ2-2, with D possibly called TRBD1 or TRBD2 (6 bases each). Trimming removed 6 bases at V and 5 bases at J, with 19 bases between. CDR1 and CDR2 from the germline V gene are MNHEY and SVGAGI. The CDR3 sequence is 16 residues long. This CDR3 is CASRPLREGGTGELFF. The CDR3 bases are TGTGCCAGCAGACCTCTTCGTGAGGGGGGAACCGGGGAGCTGTTTTTT.

CDR3 region: CASTSGLGVPFYNEQFF. The CDR3 DNA reads as TGTGCCAGCACCTCGGGGCTCGGGGTACCATTCTACAATGAGCAGTTCTTC. This chain links TRBV28 with TRBJ2-1; possibly TRBD1 or TRBD2 for D (5 bases each). V shed 7 bases and J shed 3 bases, with 22 bases lying between them. Germline loops: CDR1 MDHEN, CDR2 SYDVKM. The CDR3 has 17 amino acids.

Only a few counts were recorded for this clonotype. The chain joins TRBV6-1 to TRBJ2-2, with D maybe TRBD2 (5 bases). The germline V gene encodes CDR1 MNHNS and CDR2 SASEGT. CDR3 length equals 13 residues. The V gene lost 1 base and the J gene lost 7 bases, with 7 bases spanning the gap. The CDR3: CASSEVAGGELFF. DNA for the CDR3: TGTGCCAGCAGTGAAGTGGCGGGCGGGGAGCTGTTTTTT.

This clonotype was seen at least ten times. This chain joins TRBV12-3 or TRBV12-4 and TRBJ2-1; TRBD2 aligns across 11 bases. CDR3 length equals 18 residues. V lost 3 bases and J lost 4; bases outside the gene matches: 11. CDR3 sequence (DNA): TGTGCCAGCAGTTTGACTCGCCCGGGACTAGCGGAATACAATGAGCAGTTCTTC. Protein: CASSLTRPGLAEYNEQFF.

The sample holds a few counts of this clonotype. The CDR3 DNA is TGTGCCAGCAGCCAACTCGACTTCCCAATCGAAGAAAAACTGTTTTTT. Translated: CASSQLDFPIEEKLFF. The chain joins TRBV7-8 to TRBJ1-4; D gene unclear. The CDR3 length is 16 residues. Deletions cut 5 bases from V and 8 bases from J, with 21 bases between. The V gene's germline CDR1 is SGHVS and CDR2 FQNEAQ.